The next 23 T cell receptor beta chains were all read from a single sample in a study of control samples from healthy donors and cancer patients. TCRdb's copy holds only in-frame clones and misses some; the assay was immunoSEQ multiplex PCR. This table has 45,000 to 60,000 clones, roughly nine tenths appearing once. Sequenced input: PBMCs. These receptors were taken from a man in his 60s with head and neck cancer.

CDR3 sequence reads: CAWGTQKQYF. DNA of the CDR3: TGTGCCTGGGGGACTCAGAAGCAGTACTTC. The rearrangement joins TRBV30 to TRBJ2-7; D might be TRBD2 (6 bases). The germline V gene encodes CDR1 GTSNPN and CDR2 SVGIG (reference sequence). Trimming took off 5 bases at V and 8 bases at J, with 10 bases between the two ends. The CDR3 covers 10 residues.

V gene TRBV5-1 combines with J gene TRBJ1-4, with D unresolved. The CDR3 runs 16 residues. Germline values: CDR1 SGHRS, CDR2 YFSETQ. V was pared by 4 bases and J by 5 bases, with 18 bases between. The CDR3 region has the DNA TGCGCCAGCAGCCCCGGAAGGGTTGGCCGAAATGAAAAACTGTTTTTT. This sequence encodes CASSPGRVGRNEKLFF.

Here the CDR3 reads CASGTSGNLEQFF. CDR3 DNA: TGTGCCAGCGGGACTAGCGGTAACTTAGAGCAGTTCTTC. The chain has TRBV12-3 or TRBV12-4 and TRBJ2-1; 11 bases line up with TRBD2. After removal of 8 bases from V and 10 bases from J, the junction contained 7 bases not matched to a gene. CDR3 length: 13 amino acids.

The chain has TRBV2 and TRBJ2-3, with 7 bases identical to TRBD1. Looked up from germline, CDR1 is SNHLY and CDR2 is FYNNEI. This CDR3 comprises 16 residues. Germline trimming cut 4 bases from V and 3 bases from J; bases unmatched to any gene: 10. CDR3 residues: CASSVQGHRGTDTQYF. CDR3 DNA: TGTGCCAGCAGTGTACAAGGTCACAGGGGAACAGATACGCAGTATTTT.

The chain couples TRBV7-2 to TRBJ2-2, with 10 bases identical to TRBD1. Germline V lookup: CDR1 SGHTA, CDR2 FQGNSA. The trim removed 5 bases at V and 6 bases at J, leaving 9 bases unmatched. The CDR3 is made up of 16 amino acids. The CDR3 spells CASSDRGTGVAGELFF. The CDR3 DNA sequence: TGTGCCAGCAGCGACCGCGGGACAGGGGTGGCCGGGGAGCTGTTTTTT.

The chain uses TRBV5-4 and TRBJ1-1; D is possibly TRBD1 (6 bases). V lost 2 bases to trimming and J lost 6 bases, with 8 bases between them. Germline CDR1 and CDR2: SGHNT and YYREEE (reference sequence). The CDR3 has 12 residues. The CDR3 is CASSFGGSEAFF. The CDR3 DNA reads as TGTGCCAGCAGCTTTGGGGGCTCTGAAGCTTTCTTT.

This clone has only one observation. This chain links TRBV11-2 with TRBJ2-7; the D is unclear. V was cut by 1 base and J by 9 bases, with 10 bases left in between. The CDR3 sequence is 12 residues long. Germline-derived CDR1 and CDR2 are SGHAT and FQNNGV. In nucleotides, the CDR3 is TGTGCCAGCAGCTTAGGGGTCCAGGTGCAGTACTTC. Its translation is CASSLGVQVQYF.

The rearrangement uses TRBV6-2 or TRBV6-3 and TRBJ2-1; 8 bases are shared with TRBD2. V gave up 3 bases and J gave up 10 bases; unmatched junction bases: 8. This CDR3 contains 14 residues. Germline-derived CDR1 and CDR2 are MNHEY and SVGEGT. The CDR3 sequence: CASSYRGGLSEQFF. The CDR3 coding sequence is TGTGCCAGCAGTTATCGGGGGGGGTTGAGCGAGCAGTTCTTC.

Only one count was recorded for this clone. The chain is built from TRBV24-1 and TRBJ1-2, with 8 positions matching TRBD1. This CDR3 has 14 amino acids. J was trimmed by 4 bases and V by 6 bases; bases with no gene match: 6. Germline lookup yields CDR1 KGHDR and CDR2 SFDVKD. This chain's CDR3 is CATSLPDRVYGYTF. Here the CDR3 DNA reads TGTGCCACCAGTCTCCCGGACAGGGTCTATGGCTACACCTTC.

This clone was recorded once. The genes are TRBV2 and TRBJ1-3; 8 nucleotides match TRBD1. Germline assignment: CDR1 SNHLY and CDR2 FYNNEI. The CDR3 runs to 15 residues. The trim removed 6 bases at V and 2 bases at J, leaving 6 bases unmatched. The CDR3 here is CASSRTGFAGNTIYF. DNA of the CDR3: TGTGCCAGCAGCCGGACAGGGTTCGCTGGAAACACCATATATTTT.

V is TRBV11-3 and J is TRBJ2-1; 9 nucleotides match TRBD2. Looked up from germline, CDR1 is SGHNT and CDR2 is YENEEA. The CDR3 has 14 residues. The V gene end was trimmed by 1 base and the J gene end by 10 bases; junction bases not matched to a gene: 5. The CDR3 DNA reads as TGTGCCAGCAGCTTAGCGTGGACTAGCGACGAGCAGTTCTTC. Amino acids: CASSLAWTSDEQFF.

The genes are TRBV30 and TRBJ1-4; possible D gene TRBD1, 6 bases. With 5 bases removed from V and 8 bases from J, the gap between germline ends came to 18 bases. CDR3 size: 14 residues. Germline CDR1 GTSNPN, CDR2 SVGIG (reference sequence). For the CDR3, the DNA is TGTGCCTGGTCGGGGGGGCAGGTCGGAGAAAAACTGTTTTTT. Amino acids: CAWSGGQVGEKLFF.

This clone came up a few times. Other DNA sequences in the sample encode the same CDR3. The chain employs TRBV28 and TRBJ2-7, with D hard to call. This CDR3 has 13 amino acids. Germline V CDR1 and CDR2: MDHEN, SYDVKM. V was clipped by 1 base and J by 2 bases, with 6 bases between them. CDR3 in amino acids: CASSLSPTYEQYF. The DNA for the CDR3 is TGTGCCAGCAGTTTATCTCCTACCTACGAGCAGTACTTC.

The chain combines TRBV9 with TRBJ2-2; TRBD2 matches at 8 bases. With 4 bases clipped from V and 4 bases from J, the junction kept 12 bases outside the gene matches. Germline assignment: CDR1 SGDLS and CDR2 YYNGEE. This CDR3 region has 17 residues. The CDR3 sequence: CASSPPLSGGSTGELFF. The CDR3 bases are TGTGCCAGCAGCCCCCCTCTGAGCGGGGGAAGCACCGGGGAGCTGTTTTTT.

The V call is TRBV7-9, the J call TRBJ2-3, with TRBD1 identical over 10 bases. V gave up 4 bases and J gave up 1 base; unmatched junction bases: 2. The CDR3 loop spans 15 amino acids. Germline V gives CDR1 SEHNR, CDR2 FQNEAQ (reference sequence). DNA of the CDR3: TGTGCCAGCAGCTCCGACAGGGGGCGCACAGATACGCAGTATTTT. Translated: CASSSDRGRTDTQYF.

The J gene is TRBJ1-5, the V gene TRBV28; maybe TRBD1 (6 bases). The CDR3 covers 15 residues. V dropped 4 bases and J dropped 6 bases, with 16 bases sitting between them. Germline values: CDR1 MDHEN, CDR2 SYDVKM. The CDR3 sequence: CASSSLWGLGQPQHF. CDR3 nucleotide sequence: TGTGCCAGCAGTTCATTGTGGGGGCTCGGTCAGCCCCAGCATTTT.

As to this clone: One end of the junction varies from germline; a read error may be responsible. Other DNA variants within this sample encode the same CDR3. The CDR3 region has the DNA TGTGCCATCAGCGAGTTGGATACCTACAATGAGCAGTTCTTC. Translating it yields CAISELDTYNEQFF. V and J are TRBV10-3 and TRBJ2-1, with D uncertain. This CDR3 region has 14 residues. Germline V CDR1 and CDR2: ENHRY, SYGVKD.

The CDR3 protein is CASSNDPGPTTDTQYF. Written as DNA, the CDR3 is TGTGCCAGCAGCAACGACCCGGGGCCAACTACAGATACGCAGTATTTT. The chain uses TRBV7-9 and TRBJ2-3; D possibly matches TRBD1 or TRBD2 (5 bases each). Trimming removed 5 bases from V and 3 bases from J, with 18 bases in between. Germline CDR1 and CDR2: SEHNR and FQNEAQ (reference sequence). The CDR3 has 16 amino acids.

This chain links TRBV10-1 with TRBJ2-3; weak D call: TRBD1 (5 bases). This CDR3 comprises 13 residues. The germline V gene encodes CDR1 WNHNN and CDR2 SYGVQD (reference sequence). V was pared by 6 bases and J by 4 bases, with 11 bases between. The DNA of the CDR3 is TGCGCCAGCAGGGCAGGGCTCGCAGATACGCAGTATTTT. It translates to CASRAGLADTQYF.

The chain employs TRBV29-1 and TRBJ2-7, with 15 bases matching TRBD2. The CDR3 runs 13 residues. The J segment lost 4 bases and the V segment lost 7 bases, leaving 2 bases of the junction unmatched. The germline V gene encodes CDR1 SQVTM and CDR2 ANQGSEA. CDR3 bases: TGCAGCGCCGGGACTAGCGGGGGGTACGAGCAGTACTTC. Amino acid sequence: CSAGTSGGYEQYF.

The V gene is TRBV7-9, the J gene TRBJ1-2; D is ambiguous. Trimming pared 0 bases from V and 7 bases from J, leaving 15 bases between. Germline CDR1 and CDR2: SEHNR and FQNEAQ (reference sequence). CDR3 length equals 15 residues. CDR3 bases: TGTGCCAGCAGCTTAGCGCGTGAGGGTGTCGGTGGCTACACCTTC. Residues: CASSLAREGVGGYTF.

The CDR3 here is CASSSDRGVKPQHF. The CDR3 DNA sequence: TGTGCCAGCAGTTCAGACAGGGGGGTTAAGCCCCAGCATTTT. The rearrangement joins TRBV27 to TRBJ1-5, with TRBD1 matching 9 bases. This CDR3 is built from 14 residues. Germline lookup yields CDR1 MNHEY and CDR2 SMNVEV (reference sequence). The V gene end was trimmed by 4 bases and the J gene end by 8 bases; junction bases not matched to a gene: 6.

This clone was observed a few times. The chain joins TRBV18 to TRBJ2-5; TRBD2 might be the D (6 bases). The V end lost 4 bases, the J end lost 2 bases, and 17 bases lay between the germline ends. Per germline, CDR1 KGHSH and CDR2 LQKENI. The CDR3 length is 16 residues. The CDR3 loop is CASSQQSPGEQETQYF. DNA for the CDR3: TGTGCCAGCTCACAGCAATCTCCGGGAGAACAAGAGACCCAGTACTTC.